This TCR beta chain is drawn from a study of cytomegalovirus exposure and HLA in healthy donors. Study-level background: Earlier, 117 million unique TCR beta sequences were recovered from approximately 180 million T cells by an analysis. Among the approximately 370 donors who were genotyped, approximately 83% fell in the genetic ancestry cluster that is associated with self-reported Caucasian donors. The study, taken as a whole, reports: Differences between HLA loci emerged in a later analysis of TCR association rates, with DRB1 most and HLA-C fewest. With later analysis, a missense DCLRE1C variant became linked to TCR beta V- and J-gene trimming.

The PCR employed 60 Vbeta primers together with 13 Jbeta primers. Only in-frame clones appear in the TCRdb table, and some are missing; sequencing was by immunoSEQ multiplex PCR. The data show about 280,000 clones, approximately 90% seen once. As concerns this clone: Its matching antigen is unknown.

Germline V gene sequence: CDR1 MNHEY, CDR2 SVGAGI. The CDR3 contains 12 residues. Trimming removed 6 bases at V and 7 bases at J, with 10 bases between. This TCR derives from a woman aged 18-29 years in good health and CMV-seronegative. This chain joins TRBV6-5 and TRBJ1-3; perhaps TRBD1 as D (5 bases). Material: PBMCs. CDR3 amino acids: CASSTGGNTIYF. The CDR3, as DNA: TGTGCCAGCAGCACGGGGGGGAACACCATATATTTT.